These 30 T cell receptor beta chains were all obtained from the same sample, sequenced in a study of OX40 agonist ivuxolimab in advanced cancers. Profiled with immunoSEQ multiplex PCR; TCRdb holds only in-frame clones, not every one. The sample consists of around 86,000 clones, more than 85% of them appearing once. Sequenced material: CD4+ or CD8+ T cells sorted from blood, taken in a trial of the OX40 agonist ivuxolimab. The source of these receptors is an adult with an advanced solid tumor such as melanoma, head and neck, liver or kidney cancer.

The genes are TRBV6-5 and TRBJ2-3, with D possibly being TRBD1 (5 bases). Germline assignment: CDR1 MNHEY and CDR2 SVGAGI. The CDR3 has 13 amino acids. The germline V and J ends were trimmed by 7 bases and 8 bases, with 16 bases remaining between them. The CDR3 nucleotides are TGTGCCAGCATGTCACCAAGGGGCGGTACGCAGTATTTT. This sequence encodes CASMSPRGGTQYF.

This clone was counted a single time. One end of the junction is discordant with germline, which a read error may explain. The chain has TRBV13 and TRBJ2-7, with no clear D. From germline, CDR1 is PRHDT and CDR2 FYEKMQ (reference sequence). CDR3 size: 12 residues. The CDR3: CASSGRSSEQYF. CDR3 coding DNA: TGTGCCAGCAGCGGTAGGTCCTCCGAGCAGTACTTC.

This clone was found once. This rearrangement joins TRBV6-5 to TRBJ2-1; TRBD1 matches at 9 bases. V lost 4 bases and J lost 3; bases outside the gene matches: 4. CDR1 is MNHEY and CDR2 is SVGAGI in the germline V gene. There are 15 residues in the CDR3. CDR3 protein: CASSSGQGNYNEQFF. Here the CDR3 DNA reads TGTGCCAGCAGTTCAGGACAGGGGAACTACAATGAGCAGTTCTTC.

This chain connects TRBV27 to TRBJ1-1; TRBD1 might be the D (5 bases). Trimming left V 4 bases short and J 1 base short, with 10 bases between. This CDR3 comprises 14 residues. Germline assignment: CDR1 MNHEY and CDR2 SMNVEV (reference sequence). This chain's CDR3 is CASSSPTENTEAFF. CDR3 DNA sequence: TGTGCCAGCAGTTCACCGACAGAGAACACTGAAGCTTTCTTT.

This clone appeared a single time. J is TRBJ2-7 and V is TRBV5-4; the match to TRBD2 covers 10 bases. J lost 4 bases, V lost 3 bases, and 10 bases had no gene match. The CDR3 extends over 16 amino acids. CDR1 is SGHNT, CDR2 YYREEE, per germline (reference sequence). In nucleotides, the CDR3 is TGTGCCAGCAGCTCCTACCCTAGCGGGAGAACGTACGAGCAGTACTTC. Translating it yields CASSSYPSGRTYEQYF.

This clone was picked up a small number of times. The J gene is TRBJ1-5, the V gene TRBV10-3, with D perhaps TRBD1 (6 bases). Trimming took off 10 bases at V and 3 bases at J, with 13 bases between the two ends. CDR3 length: 13 residues. Germline CDR1 is ENHRY and CDR2 is SYGVKD. The CDR3 DNA is TGTGCCAATCAGGACAGCCTCAATCAGCCCCAGCATTTT. Its translation is CANQDSLNQPQHF.

The CDR3 region is CASSWTGSTSTDTQYF. The DNA of the CDR3 is TGTGCCAGCAGTTGGACCGGGAGTACTAGCACAGATACGCAGTATTTT. The genes are TRBV27 and TRBJ2-3; maybe TRBD2 (6 bases). Per germline, CDR1 MNHEY and CDR2 SMNVEV (reference sequence). The CDR3 consists of 16 residues. Trimming cost V 4 bases and J 0 bases, with 14 bases left between them.

This rearrangement joins TRBV29-1 to TRBJ2-7; the match to TRBD1 covers 10 bases. Germline assignment: CDR1 SQVTM and CDR2 ANQGSEA. V shed 1 base, J shed 2 bases, and the junction held 5 bases outside the gene matches. The CDR3 consists of 15 residues. In DNA form, the CDR3 reads TGCAGCGTTGAAGGGGGACAGGGGCCCCCCTACGAGCAGTACTTC. Amino acids: CSVEGGQGPPYEQYF.

The V and J genes are TRBV27 and TRBJ2-7; 10 bases are a match to TRBD2. Looked up from germline, CDR1 is MNHEY and CDR2 is SMNVEV (reference sequence). The V segment lost 5 bases and the J segment 3 bases; nucleotides outside the gene matches: 4. This CDR3 is built from 14 residues. The CDR3 protein is CASSGRTSGYEQYF. In DNA form, the CDR3 reads TGTGCCAGCAGTGGTCGGACTAGCGGCTACGAGCAGTACTTC.

The chain has TRBV9 and TRBJ2-7, with 13 nucleotides matching TRBD2. V lost 0 bases and J lost 4; bases outside the gene matches: 4. CDR3 length: 16 residues. Germline V CDR1 and CDR2: SGDLS, YYNGEE. In DNA, the CDR3 is TGTGCCAGCAGCGTAGTAGGGACTAGCGGGACTTACGAGCAGTACTTC. Encoded protein: CASSVVGTSGTYEQYF.

The chain joins TRBV4-1 to TRBJ2-1; no reliable D call. Germline V gives CDR1 MGHRA, CDR2 YSYEKL. Trimming shortened V by 0 bases and J by 3 bases, and 15 bases separated the two germline ends. The CDR3 loop spans 17 amino acids. The CDR3 DNA reads as TGCGCCAGCAGCCAAGATCCATTTTTGAGAGACTACAATGAGCAGTTCTTC. Residues: CASSQDPFLRDYNEQFF.

The DNA for the CDR3 is TGCGCCAGCAGCCTCCTGGGCCTAACACAGCAGCCCCAGCATTTT. This sequence encodes CASSLLGLTQQPQHF. The V gene is TRBV4-1, the J gene TRBJ1-5; D ambiguous. V lost 4 bases to trimming and J lost 7 bases, with 17 bases between them. Germline V CDR1 and CDR2: MGHRA, YSYEKL. The length of the CDR3 is 15 residues.

The table lists this clone with a count of one. The sample holds other DNA sequences that translate to the same CDR3. The CDR3 protein is CASSVGDVNQPQHF. DNA of the CDR3: TGTGCCAGCAGCGTAGGGGACGTCAATCAGCCCCAGCATTTT. The chain combines TRBV9 with TRBJ1-5, with D perhaps matching TRBD1 (5 bases). The CDR3 runs to 14 residues. The germline gives CDR1 SGDLS, CDR2 YYNGEE. Between the trimmed V and J ends, which lost 0 bases and 3 bases, there was a span of 7 bases.

The chain recombines TRBV7-6 with TRBJ2-2; D not resolved. Looked up from germline, CDR1 is SGHVS and CDR2 is FNYEAQ. V lost 5 bases, J lost 5 bases, and 15 bases lay in between. This CDR3 contains 15 residues. CDR3 protein: CASSVGLVWTGELFF. The CDR3 region has the DNA TGTGCCAGCAGCGTAGGTTTAGTGTGGACCGGGGAGCTGTTTTTT.

This clone was seen just once. This chain links TRBV4-2 with TRBJ2-7, with 11 bases that match TRBD2. The CDR3 loop spans 15 amino acids. Per germline, CDR1 LGHNA and CDR2 YNFKEQ. Trimming removed 1 base from V and 6 bases from J; junction bases left unmatched: 5. This CDR3 reads CASSQVAGGPSEQYF. CDR3 in DNA: TGTGCCAGCAGCCAAGTAGCGGGAGGGCCCAGCGAGCAGTACTTC.

This chain joins TRBV5-1 and TRBJ2-2; possible D gene TRBD1, 5 bases. CDR3 length: 11 amino acids. V gave up 5 bases and J gave up 7 bases, with 6 bases separating them. The germline gives CDR1 SGHRS, CDR2 YFSETQ. CDR3 sequence (DNA): TGCGCCAGCAGAGGGGACGGGGAGCTGTTTTTT. This gives the protein CASRGDGELFF. Full variable domain (remainder filled in from reference TRBV5-1 and TRBJ2-2): KAGVTQTPRYLIKTRGQQVTLSCSPISGHRSVSWYQQTPGQGLQFLFEYFSETQRNKGNFPGRFSGRQFSNSRSEMNVSTLELGDSALYLCASRGDGELFFGEGSRLTVL.

V usage is TRBV9 and J usage is TRBJ2-1; the D gene is possibly TRBD2 (6 bases). The CDR3 sequence is 15 residues long. Germline V gives CDR1 SGDLS, CDR2 YYNGEE. V lost 0 bases and J lost 4, with 11 bases in between. CDR3: CASSVEEGLYNEQFF. CDR3 sequence (DNA): TGTGCCAGCAGCGTAGAGGAGGGATTATACAATGAGCAGTTCTTC.

This chain uses TRBV21-1 with TRBJ2-3; TRBD2, the table's D call, lacks a check against the DNA. TRBV21-1 has pseudogene status. This CDR3 region has 18 residues. The DNA of the CDR3 is TGTGCCAGCAGCAACCCTCAGCGGGGGGGCTCTAGCACAGATACGCAGTATTTT. Its protein is CASSNPQRGGSSTDTQYF.

The chain joins TRBV6-5 to TRBJ1-3; D is undetermined. Germline V lookup: CDR1 MNHEY, CDR2 SVGAGI. The CDR3 runs to 13 residues. The V end was cut by 0 bases, the J end by 9 bases, with 9 bases between. This CDR3 reads CASSYSSTSTIYF. The CDR3 coding sequence is TGTGCCAGCAGTTACTCGTCAACGAGCACCATATATTTT.

The chain recombines TRBV27 with TRBJ2-7; no clear D. This CDR3 has 13 amino acids. Looked up from germline, CDR1 is MNHEY and CDR2 is SMNVEV (reference sequence). V was cut by 2 bases and J by 2 bases, with 7 bases left in between. CDR3 protein: CASSLVGAYEQYF. Here the CDR3 DNA reads TGTGCCAGCAGTTTAGTAGGAGCCTACGAGCAGTACTTC.

Turning to this clone: A junction end diverges from the germline sequence, so it may reflect a read error. The chain has TRBV25-1 and TRBJ1-4; D call uncertain. Germline loops: CDR1 MGHDK, CDR2 SYGVNS. The CDR3 loop spans 15 amino acids. Here the CDR3 DNA reads TGTGCCAGCCGTGATAACGGTGCAACTAATGAAAAACTGTTTTTT. Protein sequence: CASRDNGATNEKLFF.

The rearrangement joins TRBV2 to TRBJ1-1; tentative D call: TRBD1 (6 bases). The ends were cut back, 9 bases at V and 11 bases at J, with 13 bases in the middle. The CDR3 contains 10 residues. Germline loops: CDR1 SNHLY, CDR2 FYNNEI. Here the CDR3 reads CASRQGTAFF. The DNA for the CDR3 is TGTGCCAGTCGTCAGGGGACGGCTTTCTTT.

The chain combines TRBV27 with TRBJ2-4; D is possibly TRBD2 (6 bases). Germline V gives CDR1 MNHEY, CDR2 SMNVEV (reference sequence). The germline V and J ends were trimmed by 2 bases and 12 bases, with 14 bases remaining between them. CDR3 length: 13 amino acids. The DNA of the CDR3 is TGTGCCAGCAGTTTAGCGGGTGGAGGGGATCAGTACTTC. It is translated as CASSLAGGGDQYF.

V usage is TRBV9 and J usage is TRBJ1-1; 7 bases are a match to TRBD1. Per germline, CDR1 SGDLS and CDR2 YYNGEE. The CDR3 extends over 14 amino acids. The junction had 4 bases not matched to a gene; V was cut back by 3 bases and J by 2 bases. The CDR3 coding sequence is TGTGCCAGCAGCGCCAGGGGGATCAACACTGAAGCTTTCTTT. Amino acids: CASSARGINTEAFF.

The J gene is TRBJ2-1, the V gene TRBV11-3; D unclear. The CDR3 has 13 amino acids. The germline V gene has CDR1 SGHNT and CDR2 YENEEA. The V and J ends lost 3 bases and 9 bases respectively, with 12 bases between them. The CDR3 spells CASSFGTSGEQFF. CDR3 nucleotides: TGTGCCAGCAGCTTCGGCACCTCCGGTGAGCAGTTCTTC. The full variable domain, completed using reference TRBV11-3 and TRBJ2-1, is EAGVVQSPRYKIIEKKQPVAFWCNPISGHNTLYWYLQNLGQGPELLIRYENEEAVDDSQLPKDRFSAERLKGVDSTLKIQPAELGDSAVYLCASSFGTSGEQFFGPGTRLTVL.

The chain is built from TRBV27 and TRBJ2-7; the D is unclear. The V gene's germline CDR1 is MNHEY and CDR2 SMNVEV (reference sequence). V lost 5 bases, J lost 5 bases, and 19 bases lay in between. This CDR3 is 15 amino acids long. CDR3 nucleotides: TGTGCCAGCAGTCTCGCCCCGGTAGGAGCACACGAGCAGTACTTC. It encodes CASSLAPVGAHEQYF.

The J gene is TRBJ2-7, the V gene TRBV7-8; a weak D match, TRBD1 (5 bases). The length of the CDR3 is 15 residues. V was cut by 4 bases and J by 4 bases, with 17 bases left in between. Germline lookup yields CDR1 SGHVS and CDR2 FQNEAQ. CDR3 sequence reads: CASSSPHRSDYEQYF. The CDR3 coding sequence is TGTGCCAGCAGCTCCCCCCACAGGTCGGATTACGAGCAGTACTTC.

The gene calls are TRBV18 and TRBJ1-5, with D unclear. V gave up 3 bases and J gave up 0 bases, with 18 bases separating them. The CDR3 extends over 18 amino acids. Looked up from germline, CDR1 is KGHSH and CDR2 is LQKENI. CDR3 bases: TGTGCCAGCTCACCGCCCCAGGACGGCGGCTTTAGCAATCAGCCCCAGCATTTT. Translating it yields CASSPPQDGGFSNQPQHF. Complete variable domain (other parts from reference TRBV18 and TRBJ1-5): NAGVMQNPRHLVRRRGQEARLRCSPMKGHSHVYWYRQLPEEGLKFMVYLQKENIIDESGMPKERFSAEFPKEGPSILRIQQVVRGDSAAYFCASSPPQDGGFSNQPQHFGDGTRLSIL.

The CDR3 loop reads CASSHRADSMNTEAFF. In nucleotides, the CDR3 is TGTGCCAGCAGCCATAGGGCGGATTCGATGAACACTGAAGCTTTCTTT. The V gene is TRBV7-2, the J gene TRBJ1-1; D not certain. The CDR3 runs to 16 residues. V shed 5 bases and J shed 0 bases, with 16 bases lying between them. Germline loops: CDR1 SGHTA, CDR2 FQGNSA.

This clone was observed a handful of times. The chain is built from TRBV4-1 and TRBJ1-5, with TRBD1 matching over 10 bases. The CDR3 has 15 residues. From germline, CDR1 is MGHRA and CDR2 YSYEKL. Trimming took 3 bases from V and 5 from J; bases not matched to a gene: 4. The CDR3 nucleotides are TGCGCCAGCAGCCATAGACAGGGGGCGGATCAGCCCCAGCATTTT. This codes for CASSHRQGADQPQHF.